This TCR beta chain was identified in a study of Ad26.COV2.S vaccination and SARS-CoV-2 variants. Study-level points and caveats: Placebo and vaccine recipients had non-spike TCR breadth that was similar.

This table comes from immunoSEQ multiplex PCR, and its TCRdb copy is limited to in-frame clones, with some not included. The sample has around 420,000 clones; around 89% are singletons. This sample's treatment: around 19 received Ad26.COV2.S at low or high dose, single or two shots; several received placebo; per-sample allocation not given. Samples were taken on day 63 after the first vaccine or placebo injection. A Boston donor was an adult aged 18-55 years. Germline CDR1 is MGHRA and CDR2 is YSYEKL. V lost 0 bases, J lost 4 bases, and 8 bases stayed unmatched. The CDR3 totals 16 residues. Worth noting for this clone: The antigen remains unidentified.

The input for sequencing was peripheral blood, taken in a trial of Ad26.COV2.S vaccine versus placebo. The rearrangement links TRBV4-1 to TRBJ2-7, with 8 bases that match TRBD1. This receptor was identified in a person between 18 and 60 years old who received the Ad26.COV2.S COVID-19 vaccine or a placebo. The CDR3 spells CASSQESSGGSYEQYF. The CDR3 coding sequence is TGCGCCAGCAGCCAAGAGAGTTCAGGGGGCTCGTACGAGCAGTACTTC.